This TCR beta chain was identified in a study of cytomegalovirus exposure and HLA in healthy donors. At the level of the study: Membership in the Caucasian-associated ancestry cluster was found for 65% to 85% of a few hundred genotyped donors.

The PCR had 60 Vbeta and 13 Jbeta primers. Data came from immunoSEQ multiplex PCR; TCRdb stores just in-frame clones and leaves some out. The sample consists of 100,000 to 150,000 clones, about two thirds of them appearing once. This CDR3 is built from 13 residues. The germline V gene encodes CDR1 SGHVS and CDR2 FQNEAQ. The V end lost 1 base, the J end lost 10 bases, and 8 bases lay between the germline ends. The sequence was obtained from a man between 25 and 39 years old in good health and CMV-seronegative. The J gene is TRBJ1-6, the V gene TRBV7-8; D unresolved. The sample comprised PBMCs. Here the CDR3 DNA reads TGTGCCAGCAGCTTAGGGGCAGACTCACCCCTCCACTTT. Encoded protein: CASSLGADSPLHF.